These 7 T cell receptor beta chains were all obtained from the same sample, sequenced in a study of shared clonotypes between healthy human individuals. Libraries were prepared by immunoSEQ multiplex PCR; TCRdb keeps only in-frame clonotypes and omits some of them. The sample carries 2 million to 3 million clones, approximately 93% recorded once. The sequenced sample was naive CD4+ T cells from PBMCs. As to subset: CD45RA+ positively selected. Source of these receptors: a man between 18 and 35 years old in good health. Some clones in this sample may be carry-over from other donors' samples.

The rearrangement joins TRBV27 to TRBJ2-5, with TRBD1 as a possible D gene (6 bases). CDR1 MNHEY and CDR2 SMNVEV come from the germline V gene (reference sequence). V was pared by 6 bases and J by 5 bases, with 13 bases between. The CDR3 has 13 amino acids. This chain's CDR3 is CASRKDSYETQYF. The CDR3 DNA follows: TGTGCCAGCAGAAAGGACAGCTATGAGACCCAGTACTTC.

This clone appeared a single time. V and J are TRBV9 and TRBJ2-1, with TRBD2 matching 11 bases. The CDR3 is 17 amino acids. CDR1 and CDR2 from the germline V gene are SGDLS and YYNGEE. Trimming took 2 bases from V and 9 from J; bases not matched to a gene: 13. The CDR3 is CASSVMSSGRGIGEQFF. The DNA of the CDR3 is TGTGCCAGCAGCGTGATGAGTAGCGGGAGGGGGATAGGTGAGCAGTTCTTC.

This clone was counted a single time. This chain uses TRBV21-1 with TRBJ1-5. TRBV21-1 is a known pseudogene. The CDR3 spans 13 residues. DNA for the CDR3: TGTGCCAGCAGCCCCCGGAGCAATCAGCCCCAGCATTTT. This sequence encodes CASSPRSNQPQHF.

The rearrangement uses TRBV6-5 and TRBJ2-7; 12 bases fit TRBD2. The CDR3 totals 15 residues. Looked up from germline, CDR1 is MNHEY and CDR2 is SVGAGI. Trimming took 8 bases from V and 4 from J; bases not matched to a gene: 9. The CDR3 DNA reads as TGTGCCAGCTCACGCCTAGCGGGAGGGATGTACGAGCAGTACTTC. This codes for CASSRLAGGMYEQYF.

The chain links TRBV28 to TRBJ2-1, with 8 positions matching TRBD1. The ends lost 4 bases at V and 10 bases at J; junction bases unmatched: 15. The germline gives CDR1 MDHEN, CDR2 SYDVKM. This CDR3 has 16 residues. CDR3: CASSSPGTGFFGEQFF. The DNA of the CDR3 is TGTGCCAGCAGTTCCCCCGGGACAGGTTTTTTCGGGGAGCAGTTCTTC.

This chain's CDR3 is CASSTKWGTDGYTF. The DNA of the CDR3 is TGTGCCAGCAGCACAAAGTGGGGAACGGATGGCTACACCTTC. V usage is TRBV2 and J usage is TRBJ1-2; no reliable D call. Trimming shortened V by 6 bases and J by 6 bases, and 17 bases separated the two germline ends. The CDR3 is 14 amino acids. CDR1 and CDR2 from the germline V gene are SNHLY and FYNNEI.

The chain carries TRBV6-1 and TRBJ2-3; TRBD2 matches 7 bases. The CDR3 runs 15 residues. Germline V gives CDR1 MNHNS, CDR2 SASEGT. Trimming removed 10 bases from V and 2 bases from J; junction bases left unmatched: 12. For the CDR3, the DNA is TGTGCCAATGCGGTTCAGCGGGGCTACACAGATACGCAGTATTTT. This encodes CANAVQRGYTDTQYF.